The next 3 T cell receptor beta chains were all read from a single sample in a study of technical replicates of blood from several donors. Profiled with immunoSEQ multiplex PCR; TCRdb holds only in-frame clones, not every one. Counted here are some 70,000 clones, roughly 95% occurring once; the ten biggest clones make up about 0.22%. Sequences were obtained from T cells isolated from PBMCs. Source of these receptors: a human donor in good health.

The J gene is TRBJ1-3, the V gene TRBV7-9; 7 nucleotides align to TRBD1. The CDR3 extends over 16 amino acids. In germline, CDR1 is SEHNR, CDR2 FQNEAQ (reference sequence). The V and J ends lost 10 bases and 0 bases, in that order; junction bases with no gene match: 12. The CDR3 is CATPRQGLISGNTIYF. DNA of the CDR3: TGTGCCACCCCGCGACAGGGTCTTATCTCTGGAAACACCATATATTTT.

A word on this clone: The same CDR3 can be traced to other DNA sequences in this sample. V usage is TRBV6-5 and J usage is TRBJ1-1; a possible D gene is TRBD1 (6 bases). Between the trimmed V and J ends, which lost 5 bases and 5 bases, there was a span of 6 bases. CDR3 length: 11 amino acids. Germline loops: CDR1 MNHEY, CDR2 SVGAGI. DNA of the CDR3: TGTGCCAGCAGTACAGGGACTGAAGCTTTCTTT. It codes for CASSTGTEAFF.

The J gene is TRBJ1-1, the V gene TRBV7-2, with no clear D. V was trimmed by 0 bases and J by 1 base, leaving 12 bases between them. Germline values: CDR1 SGHTA, CDR2 FQGNSA. CDR3 length: 16 amino acids. The CDR3 sequence is CASSLALWLRNTEAFF. CDR3 coding DNA: TGTGCCAGCAGCTTAGCGCTTTGGTTGAGGAACACTGAAGCTTTCTTT. The complete variable domain, with remaining parts taken from reference TRBV7-2 and TRBJ1-1, reads GAGVSQSPSNKVTEKGKDVELRCDPISGHTALYWYRQSLGQGLEFLIYFQGNSAPDKSGLPSDRFSAERTGGSVSTLTIQRTQQEDSAVYLCASSLALWLRNTEAFFGQGTRLTVV.